A single sample gave rise to the 27 T cell receptor beta chains below, sequenced in a study of blood T cell repertoires in COVID-19. TCRdb's copy holds only in-frame clones and misses some; the assay was immunoSEQ multiplex PCR. There are some 26,000 clones in the sample; about 80% occur only once, and 60% to 80% lies in the top ten. Material for sequencing was peripheral blood. The receptors originated from an older man with acute or convalescent COVID-19.

This clone came up a few times. This chain connects TRBV19 to TRBJ2-2; D gene uncertain. The CDR3 has 16 residues. Trimming stripped 3 bases from V and 0 bases from J, with 11 bases between. Germline CDR1 is LNHDA and CDR2 is SQIVND (reference sequence). CDR3 region: CASSISQAANTGELFF. The CDR3 region has the DNA TGTGCCAGTAGTATCAGTCAGGCCGCGAACACCGGGGAGCTGTTTTTT.

The gene calls are TRBV7-2 and TRBJ2-2, with D perhaps matching TRBD2 (6 bases). With 7 bases removed from V and 7 bases from J, the gap between germline ends came to 19 bases. CDR3 length: 15 residues. In germline, CDR1 is SGHTA, CDR2 FQGNSA. The CDR3 spells CASTLRAGYSGELFF. CDR3 nucleotide sequence: TGTGCCAGCACCCTTAGGGCGGGATACAGCGGGGAGCTGTTTTTT.

This clone was observed a single time. V is TRBV5-1 and J is TRBJ2-7; 7 bases are a match to TRBD1. Germline CDR1 SGHRS, CDR2 YFSETQ. This CDR3 is 13 amino acids long. V lost 0 bases and J lost 4; bases outside the gene matches: 1. The CDR3 nucleotides read TGCGCCAGCAGCTTGGGGGGACAGTACGAGCAGTACTTC. Protein sequence: CASSLGGQYEQYF.

This clone was seen more than once but under ten times. J is TRBJ1-6 and V is TRBV5-1, with 8 bases aligning to TRBD1. V was pared by 4 bases and J by 6 bases, with 9 bases of the junction left unmatched. CDR1 is SGHRS and CDR2 is YFSETQ in the germline V gene. There are 16 residues in the CDR3. The CDR3 protein is CASSVSGQVFNSPLHF. CDR3 DNA: TGCGCCAGCAGCGTATCGGGACAGGTGTTTAATTCACCCCTCCACTTT.

The chain couples TRBV7-2 to TRBJ2-7; D may be TRBD1 (7 bases). CDR1 is SGHTA and CDR2 is FQGNSA in the germline V gene. Trimming pared 3 bases from V and 5 bases from J, leaving 14 bases between. The CDR3 totals 14 residues. CDR3 bases: TGTGCCAGCAGCTTCGACAGGGAGGCCCACGAGCAGTACTTC. Protein product: CASSFDREAHEQYF.

This chain connects TRBV7-2 to TRBJ1-6; weak D call: TRBD1 (6 bases). V lost 8 bases and J 6 bases, leaving 11 bases between the germline ends. CDR1 and CDR2 (germline): SGHTA, FQGNSA. The CDR3 runs to 13 residues. CDR3 protein: CASSTQGNSPLHF. The DNA for the CDR3 is TGTGCCAGCTCCACACAGGGTAATTCACCCCTCCACTTT.

The chain recombines TRBV6-5 with TRBJ1-1; no clear D gene. Germline CDR1 MNHEY, CDR2 SVGAGI. CDR3 length equals 11 residues. V was cut by 4 bases and J by 7 bases, with 7 bases left in between. CDR3 sequence reads: CASSFTREAFF. CDR3 DNA: TGTGCCAGCAGTTTCACACGTGAAGCTTTCTTT.

J is TRBJ1-1 and V is TRBV21-1; TRBD1 reflects the table's D call only, with no check against the DNA. TRBV21-1 corresponds to a pseudogene. The CDR3 length is 17 residues. CDR3 amino acids: CASSKEAYRGKNTEAFF. CDR3 DNA: TGTGCCAGCAGCAAAGAGGCCTACAGGGGGAAGAACACTGAAGCTTTCTTT.

The V call is TRBV11-2, the J call TRBJ2-3; TRBD2 might be the D (5 bases). The CDR3 runs 15 residues. CDR1 and CDR2 from the germline V gene are SGHAT and FQNNGV. The V and J ends lost 8 bases and 2 bases respectively, with 17 bases between them. CDR3 nucleotide sequence: TGTGCCAGCTCGCCGAGCGGAGGCCTCACAGATACGCAGTATTTT. Translated, it gives CASSPSGGLTDTQYF.

The chain recombines TRBV9 with TRBJ1-4; 11 bases are shared with TRBD1. CDR1 and CDR2 (germline): SGDLS, YYNGEE. The CDR3 has 15 residues. V dropped 3 bases and J dropped 5; count of bases not matched to a gene: 3. As DNA, the CDR3 is TGTGCCAGCAGCGCGGGGACAGGGGGAAATGAAAAACTGTTTTTT. This codes for CASSAGTGGNEKLFF.

This clone has just a few counts. The V gene is TRBV28, the J gene TRBJ1-3, with TRBD1 matching 9 bases. Unmatched junction bases numbered 9, after V lost 6 bases and J lost 3 bases. Germline values: CDR1 MDHEN, CDR2 SYDVKM. The CDR3 sequence is 16 residues long. CDR3 DNA: TGTGCCAGCAGAAACTCCGGGACAGGGTTTGGAAACACCATATATTTT. Protein sequence: CASRNSGTGFGNTIYF.

V usage is TRBV5-6 and J usage is TRBJ1-5; 9 bases agree with TRBD1. This CDR3 region has 15 residues. After removal of 4 bases from V and 6 bases from J, the junction contained 8 bases not matched to a gene. Germline CDR1 and CDR2: SGHDT and YYEEEE. CDR3 loop: CASSAGQGITQPQHF. As DNA, the CDR3 is TGTGCCAGCAGCGCGGGACAGGGTATCACTCAGCCCCAGCATTTT.

The J gene is TRBJ1-1, the V gene TRBV7-9; perhaps TRBD1 as D (5 bases). Trimming removed 2 bases at V and 5 bases at J, with 9 bases between. Looked up from germline, CDR1 is SEHNR and CDR2 is FQNEAQ (reference sequence). CDR3 length: 13 residues. The CDR3 DNA is TGTGCCAGCAGCTTAACGGGGGGAACTGAAGCTTTCTTT. This translates into CASSLTGGTEAFF.

This clone was picked up a small number of times. This sequence joins TRBV11-2 and TRBJ2-1; TRBD2 agrees at 9 bases. Unmatched junction bases numbered 7, after V lost 3 bases and J lost 7 bases. The CDR3 loop spans 15 amino acids. Germline values: CDR1 SGHAT, CDR2 FQNNGV. The CDR3 coding sequence is TGTGCCAGCAGCTTGCCGGGCGGGGGGGTAAATGAGCAGTTCTTC. This encodes CASSLPGGGVNEQFF.

The chain recombines TRBV27 with TRBJ1-5, with a tentative D call TRBD1 (6 bases). There are 16 residues in the CDR3. Trimming removed 4 bases from V and 3 bases from J, with 16 bases in between. Germline V lookup: CDR1 MNHEY, CDR2 SMNVEV (reference sequence). DNA of the CDR3: TGTGCCAGCAGTTCCACGACAGGCTATAACAATCAGCCCCAGCATTTT. It specifies CASSSTTGYNNQPQHF.

This rearrangement joins TRBV6-6 to TRBJ2-3, with D possibly TRBD1 on 5 matching bases. This CDR3 region has 13 residues. Trimming took off 10 bases at V and 0 bases at J, with 11 bases between the two ends. Germline V lookup: CDR1 MNHNY, CDR2 SVGAGI (reference sequence). The CDR3 loop is CAKSRGSTDTQYF. The DNA of the CDR3 is TGTGCCAAATCAAGGGGTAGCACAGATACGCAGTATTTT.

V usage is TRBV27 and J usage is TRBJ1-1; TRBD1 aligns across 9 bases. Trimming took 4 bases from V and 0 from J; bases not matched to a gene: 15. CDR1 and CDR2 from the germline V gene are MNHEY and SMNVEV (reference sequence). CDR3 length: 19 residues. This chain's CDR3 is CASSSSYHRTGVVNTEAFF. The CDR3 DNA reads TGTGCCAGCAGTTCTTCCTATCACCGGACAGGGGTGGTGAACACTGAAGCTTTCTTT.

This clone turned up a few times. V usage is TRBV6-5 and J usage is TRBJ1-3; D is undetermined. This CDR3 is 13 amino acids long. Trimming stripped 8 bases from V and 3 bases from J, with 11 bases between. Per the germline V gene, CDR1 is MNHEY and CDR2 is SVGAGI. The CDR3 DNA is TGTGCCAGCGGCGGGGATATTGGAAACACCATATATTTT. Its translation is CASGGDIGNTIYF.

This chain joins TRBV21-1 and TRBJ2-7; no check of the table's D call, TRBD1, against the DNA was made. TRBV21-1 is a pseudogene locus. The CDR3 covers 11 residues. The CDR3 DNA reads TGTGCCAGCAGCAAAACAGTCGAGCAGTACTTC. Its protein product is CASSKTVEQYF.

This clone showed up just a few times. The V and J genes are TRBV5-1 and TRBJ1-1; D is unresolved. The CDR3 is 16 residues long. The V gene lost 0 bases and the J gene lost 0 bases, with 12 bases spanning the gap. CDR1 is SGHRS and CDR2 is YFSETQ in the germline V gene. The CDR3 sequence is CASSLGPSGVNTEAFF. Here the CDR3 DNA reads TGCGCCAGCAGCTTGGGGCCCTCCGGGGTGAACACTGAAGCTTTCTTT.

The CDR3 region has the DNA TGTGCCAGCAGCTCCCGCCCCTATAATGAAAAACTGTTTTTT. Protein: CASSSRPYNEKLFF. The V gene is TRBV5-5, the J gene TRBJ1-4; D is unclear. With 3 bases removed from V and 4 bases from J, the gap between germline ends came to 10 bases. The length of the CDR3 is 14 residues. Germline V gene data show CDR1 as SGHKS and CDR2 as YYEKEE (reference sequence).

The CDR3 loop reads CASSLFSSGPGELFF. The CDR3 DNA reads TGTGCCAGCAGCTTATTTTCTAGCGGGCCCGGGGAGCTGTTTTTT. The chain combines TRBV7-9 with TRBJ2-2; the match to TRBD2 covers 8 bases. This CDR3 contains 15 residues. Germline assignment: CDR1 SEHNR and CDR2 FQNEAQ (reference sequence). V lost 2 bases to trimming and J lost 6 bases; unmatched junction nucleotides: 5.

V gene TRBV12-3 or TRBV12-4 combines with J gene TRBJ1-6; perhaps TRBD1 as D (5 bases). Trimming took 5 bases from V and 9 from J, leaving 11 bases between them. This CDR3 has 13 residues. The CDR3 region is CASSRGSASPLHF. The CDR3 DNA reads TGTGCCAGCAGTCGGGGGTCCGCTTCACCCCTCCACTTT.

The CDR3 nucleotides are TGTGCCAGCAGCAGAACAGGTCGAGCATATAATTCACCCCTCCACTTT. It is translated as CASSRTGRAYNSPLHF. This chain joins TRBV6-4 and TRBJ1-6; possibly TRBD1 for D (5 bases). Deletions cut 6 bases from V and 4 bases from J, with 16 bases between. Germline V gives CDR1 MRHNA, CDR2 SNTAGT. The CDR3 has 16 residues.

This clone was found once. The CDR3 spells CASSLSGDTQYF. The CDR3 coding sequence is TGTGCCAGCAGCTTATCCGGAGATACGCAGTATTTT. J is TRBJ2-3 and V is TRBV7-9, with D uncertain. Germline CDR1 reads SEHNR; CDR2 reads FQNEAQ (reference sequence). The CDR3 loop spans 12 amino acids. Trimming left V 2 bases short and J 5 bases short, with 5 bases between.

This clone was observed at least ten times. The chain combines TRBV2 with TRBJ1-1; 9 bases match TRBD1. CDR1 SNHLY and CDR2 FYNNEI come from the germline V gene. V lost 2 bases to trimming and J lost 1 base; unmatched junction nucleotides: 2. This CDR3 comprises 15 residues. The CDR3 region has the DNA TGTGCCAGCAGTGAATTGGGACAGGGGAACACTGAAGCTTTCTTT. The encoded protein is CASSELGQGNTEAFF.

The V call is TRBV4-2, the J call TRBJ2-3, with 8 bases matching TRBD2. The CDR3 contains 15 residues. CDR1 is LGHNA, CDR2 YNFKEQ, per germline. The J segment lost 2 bases and the V segment lost 4 bases, leaving 5 bases of the junction unmatched. The CDR3 here is CASSLSGGVTDTQYF. The DNA of the CDR3 is TGTGCCAGCAGCCTGAGCGGGGGCGTCACAGATACGCAGTATTTT.